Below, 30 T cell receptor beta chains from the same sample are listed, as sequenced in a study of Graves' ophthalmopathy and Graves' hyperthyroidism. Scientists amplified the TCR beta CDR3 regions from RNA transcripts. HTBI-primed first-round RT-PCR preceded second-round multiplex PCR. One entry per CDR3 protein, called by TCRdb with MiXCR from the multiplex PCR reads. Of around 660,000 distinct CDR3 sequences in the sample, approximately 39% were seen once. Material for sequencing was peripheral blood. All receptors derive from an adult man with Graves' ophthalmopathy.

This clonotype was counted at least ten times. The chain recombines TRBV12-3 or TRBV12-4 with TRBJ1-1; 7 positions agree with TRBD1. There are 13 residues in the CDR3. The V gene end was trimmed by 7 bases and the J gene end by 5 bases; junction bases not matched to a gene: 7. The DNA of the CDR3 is TGTGCCAGCAACCAGGGGGGTTGGACTGAAGCTTTCTTT. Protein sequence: CASNQGGWTEAFF.

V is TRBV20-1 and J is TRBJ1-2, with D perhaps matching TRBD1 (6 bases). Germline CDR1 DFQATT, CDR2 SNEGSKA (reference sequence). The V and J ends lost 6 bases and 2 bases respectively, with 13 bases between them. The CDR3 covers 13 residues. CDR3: CSASDRLNYGYTF. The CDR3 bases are TGCAGTGCCTCGGACAGACTGAACTATGGCTACACCTTC.

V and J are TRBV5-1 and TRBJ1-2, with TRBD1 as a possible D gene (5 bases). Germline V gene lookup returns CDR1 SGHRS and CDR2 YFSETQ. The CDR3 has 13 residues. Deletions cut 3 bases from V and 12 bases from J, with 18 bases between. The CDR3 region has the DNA TGCGCCAGCAGCTCGGGACTCAGCTCTGGAAACACCTTC. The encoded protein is CASSSGLSSGNTF.

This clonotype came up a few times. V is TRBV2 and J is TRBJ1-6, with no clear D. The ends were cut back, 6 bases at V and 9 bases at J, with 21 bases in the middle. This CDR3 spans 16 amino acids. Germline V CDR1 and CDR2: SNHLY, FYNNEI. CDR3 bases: TGTGCCAGCAGATCCCAACAACGGGTTCGTAGTTCACCCCTCCACTTT. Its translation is CASRSQQRVRSSPLHF.

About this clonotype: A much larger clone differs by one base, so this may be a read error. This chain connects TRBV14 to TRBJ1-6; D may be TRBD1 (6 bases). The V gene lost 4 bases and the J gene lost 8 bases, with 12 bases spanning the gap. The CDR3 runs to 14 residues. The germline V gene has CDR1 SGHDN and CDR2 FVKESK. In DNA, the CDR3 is TGTGCCAGCAGCCGATGGGAGGGGGATTCACCCCTCCACTTT. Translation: CASSRWEGDSPLHF.

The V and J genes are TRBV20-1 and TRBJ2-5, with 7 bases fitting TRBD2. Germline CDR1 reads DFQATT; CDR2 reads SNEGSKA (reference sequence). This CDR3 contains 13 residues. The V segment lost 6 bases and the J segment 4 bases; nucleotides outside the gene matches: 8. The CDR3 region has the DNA TGCAGTGCCGCGGGGGTTACGGGAGAGACCCAGTACTTC. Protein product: CSAAGVTGETQYF.

This chain's CDR3 is CASSWTGTKSYEQYF. CDR3 coding DNA: TGTGCCAGCAGCTGGACCGGGACAAAATCCTACGAGCAGTACTTC. The gene calls are TRBV7-8 and TRBJ2-7; perhaps TRBD1 as D (6 bases). This CDR3 spans 15 amino acids. Trimming stripped 4 bases from V and 1 base from J, with 14 bases between. Per germline, CDR1 SGHVS and CDR2 FQNEAQ.

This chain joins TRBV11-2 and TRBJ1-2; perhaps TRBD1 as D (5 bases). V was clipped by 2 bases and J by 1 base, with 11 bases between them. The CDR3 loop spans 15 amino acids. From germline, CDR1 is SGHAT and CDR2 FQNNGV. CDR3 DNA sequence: TGTGCCAGCAGCTTACGGGACGGAAATAACTATGGCTACACCTTC. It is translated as CASSLRDGNNYGYTF.

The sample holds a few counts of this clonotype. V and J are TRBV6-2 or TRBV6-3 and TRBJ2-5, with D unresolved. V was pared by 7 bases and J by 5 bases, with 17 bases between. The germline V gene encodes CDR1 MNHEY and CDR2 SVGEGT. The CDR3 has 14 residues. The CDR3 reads CASKDLDSRETQYF. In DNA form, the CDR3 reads TGTGCCAGCAAAGACCTAGACTCAAGGGAGACCCAGTACTTC.

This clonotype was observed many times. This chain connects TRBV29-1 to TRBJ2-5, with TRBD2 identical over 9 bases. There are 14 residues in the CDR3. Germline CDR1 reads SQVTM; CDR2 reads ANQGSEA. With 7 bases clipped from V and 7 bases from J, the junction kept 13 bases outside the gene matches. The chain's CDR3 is CSAGLAPTGGTQYF. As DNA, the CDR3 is TGCAGCGCTGGACTAGCGCCGACTGGGGGGACCCAGTACTTC.

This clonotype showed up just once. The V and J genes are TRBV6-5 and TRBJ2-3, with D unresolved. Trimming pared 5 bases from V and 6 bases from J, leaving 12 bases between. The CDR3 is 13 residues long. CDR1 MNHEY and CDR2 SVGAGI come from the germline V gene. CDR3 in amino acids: CASSITGVDTQYF. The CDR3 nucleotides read TGTGCCAGCAGTATTACTGGGGTTGATACGCAGTATTTT.

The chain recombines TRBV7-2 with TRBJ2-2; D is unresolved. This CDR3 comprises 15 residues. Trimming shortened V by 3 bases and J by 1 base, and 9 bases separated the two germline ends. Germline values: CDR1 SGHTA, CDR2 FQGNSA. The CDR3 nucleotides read TGTGCCAGCAGCTTCGCCGGGTTGAACACCGGGGAGCTGTTTTTT. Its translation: CASSFAGLNTGELFF.

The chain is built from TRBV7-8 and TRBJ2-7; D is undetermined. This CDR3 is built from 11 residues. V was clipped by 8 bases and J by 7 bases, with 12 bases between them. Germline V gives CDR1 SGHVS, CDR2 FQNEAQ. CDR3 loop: CASGTGWEQYF. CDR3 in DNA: TGTGCCAGCGGCACCGGTTGGGAGCAGTACTTC.

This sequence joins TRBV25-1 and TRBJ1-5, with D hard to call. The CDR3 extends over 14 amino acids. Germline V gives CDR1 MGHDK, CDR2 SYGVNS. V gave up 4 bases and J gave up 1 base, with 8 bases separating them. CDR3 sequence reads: CASSASRSNQPQHF. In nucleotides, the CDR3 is TGTGCCAGCAGTGCTTCAAGGAGCAATCAGCCCCAGCATTTT.

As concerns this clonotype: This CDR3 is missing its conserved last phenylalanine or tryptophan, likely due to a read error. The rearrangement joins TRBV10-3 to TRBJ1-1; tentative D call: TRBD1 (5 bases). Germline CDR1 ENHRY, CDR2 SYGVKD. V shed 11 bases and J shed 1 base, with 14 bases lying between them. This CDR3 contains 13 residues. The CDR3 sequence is CASGGAANTEAFS. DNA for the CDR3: TGTGCCTCGGGCGGGGCAGCGAACACTGAAGCTTTCTCT.

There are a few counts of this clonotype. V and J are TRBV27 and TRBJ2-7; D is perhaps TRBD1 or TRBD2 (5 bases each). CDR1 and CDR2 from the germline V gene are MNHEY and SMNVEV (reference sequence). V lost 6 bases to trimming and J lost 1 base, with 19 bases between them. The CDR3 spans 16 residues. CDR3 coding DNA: TGTGCCAGCAGCTCCCTCGGGGCGGAGGCGTCCTACGAGCAGTACTTC. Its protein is CASSSLGAEASYEQYF.

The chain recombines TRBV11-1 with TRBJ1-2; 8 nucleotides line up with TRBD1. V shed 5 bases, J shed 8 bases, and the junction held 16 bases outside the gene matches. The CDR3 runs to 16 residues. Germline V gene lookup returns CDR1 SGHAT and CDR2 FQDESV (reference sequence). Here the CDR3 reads CASSVGGQVEYHGYTF. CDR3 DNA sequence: TGTGCCAGCAGCGTAGGGGGACAGGTGGAGTACCACGGCTACACCTTC.

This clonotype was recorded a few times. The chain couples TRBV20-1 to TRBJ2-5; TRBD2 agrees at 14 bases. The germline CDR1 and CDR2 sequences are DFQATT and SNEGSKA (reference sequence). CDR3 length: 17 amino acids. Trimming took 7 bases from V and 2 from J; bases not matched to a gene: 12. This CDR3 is CSGLSGTSGGRQETQYF. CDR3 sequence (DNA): TGCAGTGGACTAAGTGGGACTAGCGGGGGCAGACAAGAGACCCAGTACTTC.

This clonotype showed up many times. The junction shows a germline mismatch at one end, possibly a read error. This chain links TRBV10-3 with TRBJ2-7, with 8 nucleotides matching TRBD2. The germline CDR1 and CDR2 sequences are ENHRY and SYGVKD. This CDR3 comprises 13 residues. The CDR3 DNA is TGTGCCAGCAGTCGGACTAGCTTGTACGAGCAGTACTTC. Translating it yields CASSRTSLYEQYF.

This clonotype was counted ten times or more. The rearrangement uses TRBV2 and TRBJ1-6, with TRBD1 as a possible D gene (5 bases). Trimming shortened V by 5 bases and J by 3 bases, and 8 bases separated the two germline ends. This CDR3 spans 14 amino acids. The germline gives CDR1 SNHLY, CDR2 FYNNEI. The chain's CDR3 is CASSPQVYNSPLHF. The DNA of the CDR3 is TGTGCCAGCAGTCCACAGGTCTATAATTCACCCCTCCACTTT.

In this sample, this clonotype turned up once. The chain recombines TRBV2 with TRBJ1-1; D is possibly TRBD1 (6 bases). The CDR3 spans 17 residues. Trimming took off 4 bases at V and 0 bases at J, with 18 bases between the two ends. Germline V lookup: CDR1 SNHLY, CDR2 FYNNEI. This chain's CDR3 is CASSGGGATPMNTEAFF. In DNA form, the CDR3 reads TGTGCCAGCAGTGGGGGGGGGGCGACCCCTATGAACACTGAAGCTTTCTTT.

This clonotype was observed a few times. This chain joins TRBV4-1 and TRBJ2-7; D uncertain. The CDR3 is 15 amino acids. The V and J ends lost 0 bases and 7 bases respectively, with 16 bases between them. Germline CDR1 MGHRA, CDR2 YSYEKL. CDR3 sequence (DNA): TGCGCCAGCAGCCAAGATTTCCCCGAGTCGGGTGAGCAGTACTTC. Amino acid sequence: CASSQDFPESGEQYF.

CDR3 sequence (DNA): TGTGCCAGCAGCCTTCGGACTAGCGGGGGAGGTGAGACCCAGTACTTC. Its protein product is CASSLRTSGGGETQYF. This sequence joins TRBV7-9 and TRBJ2-5; 13 bases fit TRBD2. The CDR3 has 16 residues. Germline assignment: CDR1 SEHNR and CDR2 FQNEAQ (reference sequence). The V segment lost 5 bases and the J segment 5 bases; nucleotides outside the gene matches: 8.

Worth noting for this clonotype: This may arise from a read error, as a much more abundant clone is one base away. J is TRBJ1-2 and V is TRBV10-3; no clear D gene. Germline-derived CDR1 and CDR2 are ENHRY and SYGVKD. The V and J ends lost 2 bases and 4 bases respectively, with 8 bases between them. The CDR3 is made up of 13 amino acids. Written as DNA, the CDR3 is TGTGCCATCAGTGAGAGGGTTGTCTATGGCTACACCTTC. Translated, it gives CAISERVVYGYTF.

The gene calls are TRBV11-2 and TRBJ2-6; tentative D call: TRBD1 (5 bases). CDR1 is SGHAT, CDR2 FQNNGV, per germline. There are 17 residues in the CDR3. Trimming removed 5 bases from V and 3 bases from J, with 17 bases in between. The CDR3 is CASSVDAGIVGANVLTF. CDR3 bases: TGTGCCAGCAGCGTTGACGCAGGGATAGTTGGGGCCAACGTCCTGACTTTC. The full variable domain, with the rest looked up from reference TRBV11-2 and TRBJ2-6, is EAGVAQSPRYKIIEKRQSVAFWCNPISGHATLYWYQQILGQGPKLLIQFQNNGVVDDSQLPKDRFSAERLKGVDSTLKIQPAKLEDSAVYLCASSVDAGIVGANVLTFGAGSRLTVL.

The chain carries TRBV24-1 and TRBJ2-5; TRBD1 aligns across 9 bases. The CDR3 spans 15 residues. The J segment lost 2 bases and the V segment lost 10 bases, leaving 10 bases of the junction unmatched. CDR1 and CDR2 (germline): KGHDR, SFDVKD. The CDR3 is CATGQGAGEQETQYF. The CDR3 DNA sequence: TGTGCCACGGGACAGGGTGCCGGGGAGCAAGAGACCCAGTACTTC.

In DNA, the CDR3 is TGCAGCGTTGAAGAGACAGGCGTTAACTCTGGGGCCAACGTCCTGACTTTC. It translates to CSVEETGVNSGANVLTF. The chain couples TRBV29-1 to TRBJ2-6, with D perhaps matching TRBD1 (6 bases). The CDR3 is 17 residues long. The ends were cut back, 0 bases at V and 0 bases at J, with 12 bases in the middle. Per the germline V gene, CDR1 is SQVTM and CDR2 is ANQGSEA. The full variable domain, rest sourced from reference TRBV29-1 and TRBJ2-6, is SAVISQKPSRDICQRGTSLTIQCQVDSQVTMMFWYRQQPGQSLTLIATANQGSEATYESGFVIDKFPISRPNLTFSTLTVSNMSPEDSSIYLCSVEETGVNSGANVLTFGAGSRLTVL.

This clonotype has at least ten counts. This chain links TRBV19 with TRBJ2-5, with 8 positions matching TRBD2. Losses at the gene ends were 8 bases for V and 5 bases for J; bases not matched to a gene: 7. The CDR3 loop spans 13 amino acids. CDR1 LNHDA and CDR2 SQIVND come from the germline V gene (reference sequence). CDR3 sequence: CASGIAGQETQYF. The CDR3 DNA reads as TGTGCCAGTGGAATAGCGGGGCAGGAGACCCAGTACTTC. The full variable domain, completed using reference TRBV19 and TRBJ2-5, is DGGITQSPKYLFRKEGQNVTLSCEQNLNHDAMYWYRQDPGQGLRLIYYSQIVNDFQKGDIAEGYSVSREKKESFPLTVTSAQKNPTAFYLCASGIAGQETQYFGPGTRLLVL.

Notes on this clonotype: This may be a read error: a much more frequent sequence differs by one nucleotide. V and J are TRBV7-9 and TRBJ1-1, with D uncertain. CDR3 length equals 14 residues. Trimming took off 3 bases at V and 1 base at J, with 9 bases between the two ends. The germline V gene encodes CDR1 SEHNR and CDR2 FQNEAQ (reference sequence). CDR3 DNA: TGTGCCAGCAGCTTCCTCTACGCGAACACTGAAGCTTTCTTT. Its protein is CASSFLYANTEAFF.

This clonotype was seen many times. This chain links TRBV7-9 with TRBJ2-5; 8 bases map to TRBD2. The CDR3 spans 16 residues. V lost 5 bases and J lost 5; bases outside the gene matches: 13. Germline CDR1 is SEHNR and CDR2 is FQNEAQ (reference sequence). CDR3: CASSDQPGTRRETQYF. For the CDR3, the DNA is TGTGCCAGCAGCGACCAGCCCGGGACTAGACGGGAGACCCAGTACTTC. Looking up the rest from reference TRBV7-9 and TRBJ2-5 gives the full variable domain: DTGVSQNPRHKITKRGQNVTFRCDPISEHNRLYWYRQTLGQGPEFLTYFQNEAQLEKSRLLSDRFSAERPKGSFSTLEIQRTEQGDSAMYLCASSDQPGTRRETQYFGPGTRLLVL.